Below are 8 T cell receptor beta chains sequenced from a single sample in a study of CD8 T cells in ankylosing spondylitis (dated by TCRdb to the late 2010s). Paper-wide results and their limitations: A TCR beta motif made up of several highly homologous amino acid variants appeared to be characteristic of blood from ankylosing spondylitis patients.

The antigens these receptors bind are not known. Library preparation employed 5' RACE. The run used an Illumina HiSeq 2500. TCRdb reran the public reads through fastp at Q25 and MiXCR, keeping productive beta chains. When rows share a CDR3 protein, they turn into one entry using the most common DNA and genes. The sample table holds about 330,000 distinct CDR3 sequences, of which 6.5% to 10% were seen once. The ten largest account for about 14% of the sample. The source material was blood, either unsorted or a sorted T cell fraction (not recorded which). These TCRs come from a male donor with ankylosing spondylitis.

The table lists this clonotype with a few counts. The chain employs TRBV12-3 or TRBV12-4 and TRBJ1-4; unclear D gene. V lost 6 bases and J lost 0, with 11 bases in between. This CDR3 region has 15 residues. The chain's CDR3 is CASSLLSATNEKLFF. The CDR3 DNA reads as TGTGCCAGCAGCTTACTCAGTGCAACTAATGAAAAACTGTTTTTT.

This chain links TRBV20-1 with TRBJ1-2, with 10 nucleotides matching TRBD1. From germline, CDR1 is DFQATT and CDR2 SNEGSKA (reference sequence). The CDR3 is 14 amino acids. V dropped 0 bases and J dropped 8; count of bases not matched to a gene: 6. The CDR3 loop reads CSARDGTGVSGYTF. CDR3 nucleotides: TGCAGTGCTAGAGATGGGACAGGGGTATCAGGCTACACCTTC.

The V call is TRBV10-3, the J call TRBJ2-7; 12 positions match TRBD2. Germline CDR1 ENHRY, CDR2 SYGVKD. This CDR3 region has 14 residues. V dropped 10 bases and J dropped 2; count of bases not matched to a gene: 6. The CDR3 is CATKTSGSPYEQYF. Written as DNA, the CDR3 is TGTGCCACCAAGACTAGCGGGAGCCCCTACGAGCAGTACTTC.

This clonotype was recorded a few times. CDR3 DNA: TGTGCCTGGCTATCCGGACTAGCGGGACGGGGTGAGCAGTTCTTC. Translation: CAWLSGLAGRGEQFF. The chain is built from TRBV30 and TRBJ2-1; 12 bases agree with TRBD2. CDR1 and CDR2 (germline): GTSNPN, SVGIG (reference sequence). The CDR3 length is 15 residues. The V segment lost 5 bases and the J segment 9 bases; nucleotides outside the gene matches: 11.

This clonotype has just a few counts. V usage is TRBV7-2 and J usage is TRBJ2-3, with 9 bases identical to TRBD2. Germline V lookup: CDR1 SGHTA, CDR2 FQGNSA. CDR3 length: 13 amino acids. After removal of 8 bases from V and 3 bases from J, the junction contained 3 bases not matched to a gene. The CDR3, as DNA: TGTGCCAGCGGTAGCGGGAGAACAGATACGCAGTATTTT. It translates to CASGSGRTDTQYF.

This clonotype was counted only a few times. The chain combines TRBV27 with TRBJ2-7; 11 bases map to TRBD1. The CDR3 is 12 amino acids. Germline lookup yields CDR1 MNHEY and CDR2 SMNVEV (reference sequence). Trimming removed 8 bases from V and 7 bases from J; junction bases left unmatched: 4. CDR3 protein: CASHGTGGEQYF. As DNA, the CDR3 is TGTGCCAGCCACGGGACAGGGGGAGAGCAGTACTTC.

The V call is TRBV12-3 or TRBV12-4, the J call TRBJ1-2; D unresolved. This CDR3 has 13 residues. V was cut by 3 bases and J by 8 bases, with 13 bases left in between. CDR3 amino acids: CASSFRGLGGYTF. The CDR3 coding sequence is TGTGCCAGCAGTTTTCGAGGTCTGGGCGGCTACACCTTC.

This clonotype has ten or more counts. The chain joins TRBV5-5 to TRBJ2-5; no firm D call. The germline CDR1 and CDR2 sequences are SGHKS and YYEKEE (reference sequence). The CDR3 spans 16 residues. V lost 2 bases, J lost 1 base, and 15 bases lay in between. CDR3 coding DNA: TGTGCCAGCAGCTTCGTGAGCAATCCGGGCCAAGAGACCCAGTACTTC. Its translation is CASSFVSNPGQETQYF.